The 23 T cell receptor beta chains presented below share a single source sample, sequenced in a study of blood T cell repertoires in COVID-19 (dated by TCRdb to 2018 to 2020). The library was built by means of the immunoSEQ multiplex PCR assay. This immuneACCESS table, as held by TCRdb, lists in-frame sequences with V and J called but not all clones. Of the missing ones, under half trace to an unresolved V gene in checked studies; the others have no known cause. The sample table records around 450,000 clones; approximately 90% of these occur just once. Under 0.85% of the sample lies in the top ten. The source material was PBMCs or T cells enriched from blood (not recorded which). The source of these receptors is a woman aged 18-29 years who had recovered from COVID-19.

The genes are TRBV5-6 and TRBJ1-6; no clear D. This CDR3 contains 15 residues. V was shortened by 3 bases and J by 0 bases, with 7 bases between the two germline ends. CDR1 and CDR2 (germline): SGHDT, YYEEEE. The CDR3 nucleotides read TGTGCCAGCAGCTCCACTTACTCCTATAATTCACCCCTCCACTTT. It codes for CASSSTYSYNSPLHF.

This sequence joins TRBV25-1 and TRBJ2-5, with D maybe TRBD1 (6 bases). The V end lost 3 bases, the J end lost 4 bases, and 12 bases lay between the germline ends. In germline, CDR1 is MGHDK, CDR2 SYGVNS. The CDR3 loop spans 14 amino acids. Here the CDR3 reads CASSEGHLLETQYF. The CDR3 DNA sequence: TGTGCCAGCAGTGAGGGACACCTGTTAGAGACCCAGTACTTC.

The V call is TRBV2, the J call TRBJ2-5; TRBD2 matches at 10 bases. V shed 6 bases and J 4 bases; nucleotides not matched to a gene: 11. CDR3 size: 16 residues. From germline, CDR1 is SNHLY and CDR2 FYNNEI. The CDR3 loop reads CASRLLAGGPSETQYF. In DNA, the CDR3 is TGTGCCAGCAGGCTATTAGCGGGGGGACCCTCAGAGACCCAGTACTTC.

The chain is built from TRBV27 and TRBJ1-5; 8 bases are a match to TRBD1. CDR1 is MNHEY and CDR2 is SMNVEV in the germline V gene (reference sequence). The CDR3 length is 19 residues. V trimming: 4 bases; J trimming: 5 bases; junction bases outside the gene matches: 19. The CDR3 region is CASSSRMGGQGNRYQPQHF. The CDR3 region has the DNA TGTGCCAGCAGTTCCAGGATGGGCGGACAGGGTAATAGGTATCAGCCCCAGCATTTT.

The V call is TRBV5-1, the J call TRBJ2-7; 7 bases agree with TRBD1. Germline CDR1 is SGHRS and CDR2 is YFSETQ. V gave up 2 bases and J gave up 5 bases; unmatched junction bases: 7. The CDR3 loop spans 14 amino acids. The CDR3 nucleotides are TGCGCCAGCAGCTTCGAGGGGGCAGGGGACGAGCAGTACTTC. Translation: CASSFEGAGDEQYF.

The chain joins TRBV5-1 to TRBJ2-7; 8 bases map to TRBD1. V was clipped by 3 bases and J by 6 bases; unmatched bases: 14. The CDR3 is 16 residues long. In germline, CDR1 is SGHRS, CDR2 YFSETQ. The CDR3 region has the DNA TGCGCCAGCAGCTGGGGGTCGACAGGGGTGGGCTCCGAGCAGTACTTC. Translation gives CASSWGSTGVGSEQYF.

The CDR3 reads CASSFGTGVGYTF. The CDR3 DNA sequence: TGTGCCAGCAGTTTCGGGACAGGGGTTGGCTACACCTTC. The chain couples TRBV28 to TRBJ1-2; 10 bases are shared with TRBD1. The CDR3 loop spans 13 amino acids. V trimming: 3 bases; J trimming: 7 bases; junction bases outside the gene matches: 2. CDR1 and CDR2 from the germline V gene are MDHEN and SYDVKM.

V usage is TRBV28 and J usage is TRBJ2-2, with 7 positions matching TRBD2. The junction had 7 bases not matched to a gene; V was cut back by 6 bases and J by 0 bases. CDR3 length: 16 amino acids. Germline CDR1 reads MDHEN; CDR2 reads SYDVKM. The CDR3 bases are TGTGCCAGCAGACCTAGCGGTGATTCGAACACCGGGGAGCTGTTTTTT. Protein sequence: CASRPSGDSNTGELFF.

The chain's CDR3 is CASSPGGGTGVTDTQYF. CDR3 DNA sequence: TGTGCCAGCAGCCCTGGGGGAGGGACAGGGGTCACAGATACGCAGTATTTT. The chain has TRBV6-2 or TRBV6-3 and TRBJ2-3; 10 positions match TRBD1. V was clipped by 6 bases and J by 2 bases; unmatched bases: 11. Germline CDR1 and CDR2: MNHEY and SVGEGT. The CDR3 consists of 17 residues.

There are a few counts of this clone. This chain connects TRBV12-5 to TRBJ1-5; TRBD1 matches at 9 bases. J lost 7 bases, V lost 2 bases, and 6 bases had no gene match. The CDR3 contains 15 residues. Germline CDR1 LGHNT, CDR2 FRNRAP. CDR3 protein: CASGLSTGGGQPQHF. The DNA for the CDR3 is TGTGCTAGTGGTTTGTCCACAGGGGGCGGGCAGCCCCAGCATTTT.

The chain recombines TRBV9 with TRBJ1-4; D possibly corresponds to TRBD1 (6 bases). The V gene lost 0 bases and the J gene lost 1 base, with 13 bases spanning the gap. The CDR3 has 17 residues. In germline, CDR1 is SGDLS, CDR2 YYNGEE. The DNA of the CDR3 is TGTGCCAGCAGCGTAGCGGGGGGGCGTAGAACTAATGAAAAACTGTTTTTT. Amino acid sequence: CASSVAGGRRTNEKLFF.

V gene TRBV12-5 combines with J gene TRBJ1-1; D is unclear. Per germline, CDR1 LGHNT and CDR2 FRNRAP. The length of the CDR3 is 12 residues. Between the trimmed V and J ends, which lost 0 bases and 11 bases, there was a span of 10 bases. The DNA for the CDR3 is TGTGCTAGTGGTTTGGTACGCGGGGTGGCTTTCTTT. Translating it yields CASGLVRGVAFF.

CDR3 in amino acids: CACSSAAEQYF. CDR3 DNA sequence: TGTGCCTGTTCTAGCGCCGCCGAGCAGTACTTC. This chain uses TRBV30 with TRBJ2-7; a weak D match, TRBD2 (6 bases). The V gene's germline CDR1 is GTSNPN and CDR2 SVGIG (reference sequence). The CDR3 has 11 residues. V gave up 6 bases and J gave up 6 bases, with 12 bases separating them.

The genes are TRBV5-1 and TRBJ2-1; TRBD2 agrees at 12 bases. Trimming removed 2 bases from V and 5 bases from J; junction bases left unmatched: 2. Germline V gene sequence: CDR1 SGHRS, CDR2 YFSETQ. The CDR3 runs to 15 residues. CDR3 residues: CASSLRTSGNNEQFF. Here the CDR3 DNA reads TGCGCCAGCAGCTTAAGGACTAGCGGGAACAATGAGCAGTTCTTC.

The chain couples TRBV7-3 to TRBJ1-6, with TRBD1 as a possible D gene (5 bases). This CDR3 region has 15 residues. From germline, CDR1 is SGHTA and CDR2 FQGTGA. Between the trimmed V and J ends, which lost 0 bases and 9 bases, there was a span of 12 bases. The CDR3 DNA is TGTGCCAGCAGCTTAACAGGGCAGGGAAGTTCACCCCTCCACTTT. As protein: CASSLTGQGSSPLHF.

The chain carries TRBV7-2 and TRBJ2-3, with TRBD1 as a possible D gene (6 bases). This CDR3 has 15 residues. V lost 4 bases, J lost 3 bases, and 14 bases lay in between. Per the germline V gene, CDR1 is SGHTA and CDR2 is FQGNSA. CDR3 sequence (DNA): TGTGCCAGCAGCTCCCAGGGGATAAAGACAGATACGCAGTATTTT. Its protein is CASSSQGIKTDTQYF.

The rearrangement joins TRBV7-6 to TRBJ1-4; possibly TRBD1 for D (5 bases). V lost 4 bases and J 7 bases, leaving 16 bases between the germline ends. Germline V gene data show CDR1 as SGHVS and CDR2 as FNYEAQ. The CDR3 length is 15 residues. The CDR3 here is CASSSLGGVGEKLFF. DNA of the CDR3: TGTGCCAGCAGCTCCCTCGGGGGGGTGGGTGAAAAACTGTTTTTT. Drawing the rest from reference TRBV7-6 and TRBJ1-4, the complete variable domain is GAGVSQSPRYKVTKRGQDVALRCDPISGHVSLYWYRQALGQGPEFLTYFNYEAQQDKSGLPNDRFSAERPEGSISTLTIQRTEQRDSAMYRCASSSLGGVGEKLFFGSGTQLSVL.

This clone was detected once. This chain uses TRBV3-1 (or the pseudogene TRBV3-2) with TRBJ1-6, with D possibly TRBD1 on 5 matching bases. This CDR3 region has 16 residues. Trimming pared 0 bases from V and 9 bases from J, leaving 15 bases between. CDR1 LGHDT and CDR2 YNNKEL come from the germline V gene (reference sequence). The CDR3 here is CASSQDHDLGVSPLHF. The CDR3 DNA is TGTGCCAGCAGCCAAGATCACGATTTAGGGGTTTCACCCCTCCACTTT.

CDR3 coding DNA: TGTGCCAGTAGTATGCCGGAGGGGTCCGACGAGCAGTACTTC. Protein product: CASSMPEGSDEQYF. The chain combines TRBV19 with TRBJ2-7; weak D call: TRBD2 (6 bases). Trimming shortened V by 3 bases and J by 5 bases, and 14 bases separated the two germline ends. The CDR3 is 14 residues long. CDR1 LNHDA and CDR2 SQIVND come from the germline V gene (reference sequence).

V and J are TRBV4-1 and TRBJ2-3, with 11 bases fitting TRBD1. CDR1 MGHRA and CDR2 YSYEKL come from the germline V gene. V was clipped by 8 bases and J by 3 bases; unmatched bases: 1. This CDR3 spans 13 amino acids. This chain's CDR3 is CASGQGATDTQYF. The CDR3 region has the DNA TGCGCCAGCGGACAGGGGGCAACAGATACGCAGTATTTT.

The genes are TRBV30 and TRBJ2-1; D call uncertain. The CDR3 runs to 13 residues. From germline, CDR1 is GTSNPN and CDR2 SVGIG (reference sequence). The V and J ends lost 5 bases and 0 bases respectively, with 8 bases between them. DNA for the CDR3: TGTGCCTGGGGTCCGAGCTCCTACAATGAGCAGTTCTTC. It codes for CAWGPSSYNEQFF.

This clone was detected once. A read error may account for a junction end that differs from germline. The same CDR3 arises from other DNA sequences in this sample as well. V and J are TRBV7-2 and TRBJ2-7; D perhaps matches TRBD2 (5 bases). CDR3 length: 13 residues. Germline CDR1 and CDR2: SGHTA and FQGNSA. The CDR3 here is CASSLAFSYEQYF. The CDR3 DNA reads as TGTGCCAGCAGCCTAGCCTTCTCCTACGAGCAGTACTTC.

In the case of this clone: Other DNA sequences in the sample encode the same CDR3. V is TRBV5-1 and J is TRBJ2-1; D is uncertain. The CDR3 is made up of 13 amino acids. Germline CDR1 is SGHRS and CDR2 is YFSETQ. Trimming removed 0 bases at V and 7 bases at J, with 8 bases between. The DNA of the CDR3 is TGCGCCAGCAGCTTGGGGTCCGGGAATGAGCAGTTCTTC. Translated, it gives CASSLGSGNEQFF.